A single TCR beta chain is shown here with its context. Methods used by the authors: Quantification of nucleated cells was approximated via reference gene primer amplification. Using immunoSEQ multiplex PCR, the repertoire was profiled, and TCRdb retains in-frame clones only, with some absent. For V, J and clone size, that table is used; D and trimming come from the DNA. Among some 29,000 clones listed, 80% to 90% were seen once. While infection was still active, Seattle patients were enrolled and then followed longitudinally. This sample is part of a study of blood T cell repertoires in COVID-19. Overall study context: Samples representing acute and convalescent COVID-19 were sourced from the United States, Italy and Spain. Sources were T cells, B-cell-depleted T cells, or PBMCs; the material itself was cDNA or gDNA.

Sequencing was done on a sample of peripheral blood. The receptor was derived from a woman aged 80 or over with COVID-19, enrolled during active disease.

CDR3 sequence reads: CASSQVVAGGSIQYF. CDR3 in DNA: TGTGCCAGCAGCCAAGTCGTAGCGGGGGGTAGCATTCAGTACTTC. V usage is TRBV3-1 (or the pseudogene TRBV3-2) and J usage is TRBJ2-4; the match to TRBD2 covers 10 bases. Germline assignment: CDR1 LGHDT and CDR2 YNNKEL (reference sequence). J gave up 9 bases and V 1 base, and 6 bases lay outside the gene matches. This CDR3 is 15 amino acids long.